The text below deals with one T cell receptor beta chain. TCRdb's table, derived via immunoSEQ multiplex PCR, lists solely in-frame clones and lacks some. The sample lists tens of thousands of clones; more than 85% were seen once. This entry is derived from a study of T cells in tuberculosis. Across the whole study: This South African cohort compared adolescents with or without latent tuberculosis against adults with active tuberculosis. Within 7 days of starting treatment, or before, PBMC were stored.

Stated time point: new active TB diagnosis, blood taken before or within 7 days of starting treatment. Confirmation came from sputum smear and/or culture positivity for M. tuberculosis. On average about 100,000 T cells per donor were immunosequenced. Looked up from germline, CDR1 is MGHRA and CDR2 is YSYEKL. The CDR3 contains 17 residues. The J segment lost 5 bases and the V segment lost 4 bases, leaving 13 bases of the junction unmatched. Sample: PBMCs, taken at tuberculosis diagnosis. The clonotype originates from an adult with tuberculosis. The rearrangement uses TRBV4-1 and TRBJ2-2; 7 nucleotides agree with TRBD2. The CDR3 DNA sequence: TGCGCCAGCAGCCTTAAACCGGGACTACCAACGACCGGGGAGCTGTTTTTT. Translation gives CASSLKPGLPTTGELFF.